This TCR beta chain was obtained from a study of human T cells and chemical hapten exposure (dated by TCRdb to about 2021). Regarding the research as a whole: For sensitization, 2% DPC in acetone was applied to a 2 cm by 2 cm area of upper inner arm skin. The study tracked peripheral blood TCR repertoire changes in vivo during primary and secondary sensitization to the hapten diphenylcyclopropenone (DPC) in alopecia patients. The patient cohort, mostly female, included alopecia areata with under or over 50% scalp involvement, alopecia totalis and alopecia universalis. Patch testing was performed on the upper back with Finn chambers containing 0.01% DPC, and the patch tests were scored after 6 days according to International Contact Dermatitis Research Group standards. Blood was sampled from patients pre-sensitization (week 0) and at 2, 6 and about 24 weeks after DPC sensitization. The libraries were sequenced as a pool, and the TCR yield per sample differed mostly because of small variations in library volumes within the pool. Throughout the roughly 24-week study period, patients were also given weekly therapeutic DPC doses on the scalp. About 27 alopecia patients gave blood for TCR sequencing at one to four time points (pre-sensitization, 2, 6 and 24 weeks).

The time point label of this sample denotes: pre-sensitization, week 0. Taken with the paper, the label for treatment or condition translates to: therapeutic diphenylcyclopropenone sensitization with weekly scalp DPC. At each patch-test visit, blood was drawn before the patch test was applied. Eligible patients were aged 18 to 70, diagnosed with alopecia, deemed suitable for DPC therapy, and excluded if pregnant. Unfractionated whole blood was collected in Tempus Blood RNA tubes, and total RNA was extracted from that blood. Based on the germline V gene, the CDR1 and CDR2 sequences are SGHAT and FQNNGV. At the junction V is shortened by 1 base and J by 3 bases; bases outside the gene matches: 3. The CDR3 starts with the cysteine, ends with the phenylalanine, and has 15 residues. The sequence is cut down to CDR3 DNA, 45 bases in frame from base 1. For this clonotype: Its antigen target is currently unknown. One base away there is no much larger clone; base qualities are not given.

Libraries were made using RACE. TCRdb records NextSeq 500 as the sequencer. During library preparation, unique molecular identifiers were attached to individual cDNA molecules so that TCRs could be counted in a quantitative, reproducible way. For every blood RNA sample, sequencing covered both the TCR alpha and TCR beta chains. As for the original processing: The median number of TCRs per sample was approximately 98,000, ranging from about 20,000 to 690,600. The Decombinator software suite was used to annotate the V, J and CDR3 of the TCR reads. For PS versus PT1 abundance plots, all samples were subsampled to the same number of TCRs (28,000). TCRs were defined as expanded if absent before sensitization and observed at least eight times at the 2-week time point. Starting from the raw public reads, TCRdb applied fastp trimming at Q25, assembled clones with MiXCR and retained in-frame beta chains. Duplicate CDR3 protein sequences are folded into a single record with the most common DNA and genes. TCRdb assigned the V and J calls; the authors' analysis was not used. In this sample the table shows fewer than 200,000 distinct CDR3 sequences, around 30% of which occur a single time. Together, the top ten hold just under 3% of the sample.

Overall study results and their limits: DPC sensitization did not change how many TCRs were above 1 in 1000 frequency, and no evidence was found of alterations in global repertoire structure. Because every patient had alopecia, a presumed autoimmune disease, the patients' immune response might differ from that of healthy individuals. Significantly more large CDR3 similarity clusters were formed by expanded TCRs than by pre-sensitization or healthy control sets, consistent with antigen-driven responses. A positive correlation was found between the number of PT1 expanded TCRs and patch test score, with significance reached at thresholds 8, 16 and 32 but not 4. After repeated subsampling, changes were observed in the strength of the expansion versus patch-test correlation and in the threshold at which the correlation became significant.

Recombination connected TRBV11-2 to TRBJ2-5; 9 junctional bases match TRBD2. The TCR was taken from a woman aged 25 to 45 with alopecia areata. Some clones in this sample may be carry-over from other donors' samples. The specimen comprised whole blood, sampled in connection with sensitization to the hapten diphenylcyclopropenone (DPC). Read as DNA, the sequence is TGTGCCAGCAGCTTAGTGCTAGCGGGGAAAGAGACCCAGTACTTC. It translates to CASSLVLAGKETQYF. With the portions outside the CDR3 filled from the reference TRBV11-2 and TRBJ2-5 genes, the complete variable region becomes EAGVAQSPRYKIIEKRQSVAFWCNPISGHATLYWYQQILGQGPKLLIQFQNNGVVDDSQLPKDRFSAERLKGVDSTLKIQPAKLEDSAVYLCASSLVLAGKETQYFGPGTRLLVL.